The clone carrying this T cell receptor (beta chain) was observed at least ten times. The antigen remains undetermined. These data originate in a study of Graves' ophthalmopathy and Graves' hyperthyroidism. Study-level information: The authors collected peripheral blood at initial diagnosis, before any treatment. Study-wide results and caveats: The model predicted ophthalmopathy progression with roughly 70% sensitivity and less than 85% specificity. Most clonotypes expanded in thyroid above 0.001 frequency were present in blood too.

Amplifying from RNA transcripts, the study obtained TCR beta CDR3 regions. The authors performed first-round RT-PCR with HTBI primers and then a second-round multiplex PCR. Via MiXCR, TCRdb re-called the multiplex PCR reads, giving one row per CDR3 protein. The sample lists about 370,000 distinct CDR3 sequences, 17% occurring once. The sequenced sample was peripheral blood. The receptor was isolated from an adult woman with stable Graves' hyperthyroidism.

This chain's CDR3 is CAIRTANYGYTF. The CDR3 coding sequence is TGTGCCATCAGGACGGCTAACTATGGCTACACCTTC. This rearrangement joins TRBV10-3 to TRBJ1-2, with no clear D. This CDR3 comprises 12 residues. Germline V gene lookup returns CDR1 ENHRY and CDR2 SYGVKD. Trimming shortened V by 6 bases and J by 0 bases, and 5 bases separated the two germline ends.